This T cell receptor beta chain was profiled in a study of shared clonotypes between healthy human individuals (dated by TCRdb to the early 2020s). At the level of the whole study: Three men and a couple of women, aged 18 to 49 years, made up the cohort. For each donor, three plates each were used for CD4 naive and CD4 memory, two plates were used for CD8 naive, and one plate was used for CD8 memory. To estimate repertoire size and how much clonotype sharing occurs between individuals, the study deeply sequenced the blood TCR repertoires of five healthy adults. Different laboratories and diverse techniques were used to prepare libraries and sequence TCR repertoires, to increase sequencing depth and limit assay-specific biases. Per donor, leukapheresis produced somewhere between about 0.9 and 10 billion PBMCs.

The research as a whole found: Sampling was restricted to blood, and TCR repertoires in tissues likely differ from the TCR repertoires found in blood. Across a few donors, approximately 4.6% of naive CD4, approximately 3.5% of naive CD8, under 2.5% of memory CD4, and approximately 0.4% of memory CD8 clonotypes were shared. Pairwise subsampling indicated that sequencing depth was expected to affect the degree of clonotype sharing among donors. Compared with non-shared clonotypes, the clonotypes found in all four sorted-subset donors had higher generation probabilities. The genetic and exposure-history diversity represented was limited by the small number of donors. Naive subsets generally had larger estimated clonotype richness than memory subsets did. Rarefaction of sorted-subset datasets indicated incomplete sequencing despite the large sequencing depth.

A remark on this clone: Its antigen remains unidentified. The sample holds no much larger clone one base away, and base qualities are not on file.

CD8 naive samples were CD45RO-negative cells positively selected for CCR7, giving a CD45RA+CCR7+ population that excluded TemRA cells. The donors were healthy, HIV-negative adults who had no recently reported acute infections or vaccinations. Every donor was a Caucasian adult residing in Nashville, Tennessee, USA. Blood was obtained by leukapheresis, after which PBMCs were separated by Ficoll-Histopaque density gradient centrifugation and cryopreserved in liquid nitrogen vapor phase. Analytical flow cytometry was used to check the purity and quantity of each magnetically sorted T cell population. From each sorted fraction, genomic DNA was isolated and quantified by UV absorbance on a Nanodrop 2000c. Using the deep immunoSEQ assay, multiplex PCR amplified TCR CDR3 regions from genomic DNA. Genomic DNA extracted from each cell subset was distributed evenly over all wells of several immunoSEQ 96-well plates, and each plate served as one replicate. For sorted subsets, each replicate PCR was loaded with 200 ng genomic DNA, equivalent to 30,000 or so T cell genomes. Purified libraries were quantified with a Qubit 3.0 fluorometer, sized on a Bioanalyzer 2100, and re-quantified with the KAPA Library Quantification kit. Every immunoSEQ 96-well plate was sequenced on a dedicated single-read 150-cycle Illumina NextSeq 550 flow cell. Under the source paper's analysis protocol: Because the immunoSEQ output included only junctional sequences and no quality scores, the filtering could not be the same as the filtering used for full-length reads. To assign V/J genes and CDR3, sequences were annotated against IMGT germline references using PyIR, a Python wrapper for IgBLAST v1.9. Reads were removed for weak V/J assignments (E-value above 1e-6), missing CDR3, stop codons, out-of-frame junctions, or ambiguous translated residues. A V3J clonotype was defined by an identical inferred V gene, J gene, and CDR3 amino acid sequence. To compute the percentage overlap between repertoires, the number of shared unique clonotypes was divided by the size of the smaller repertoire. RTK rarefaction, the Chao1 estimator, and Recon v2.1 estimates of unobserved clonotypes were used to assess repertoire richness. OLGA was used to compute generation probabilities for all TCRbeta clonotypes that the gDNA method yielded from four donors. TCRdb provides this immuneACCESS table in a form limited to in-frame rearrangements. Some clones are lacking; in checked studies, under half of them reflect an unresolved V gene, and why the rest are absent is not known. V and J calls and clone size are those listed in that table; D and trimming were worked out from the DNA. The sample profile shows 500,000 to 700,000 clones; around 95% of them were found once. The ten largest make up around 0.12% of the sample.

V and J are truncated by 1 base and 0 bases respectively, leaving an intervening sequence of 12 bases. As encoded in the germline V gene (reference sequence), CDR1 is GTSNPN while CDR2 is SVGIG. Including the terminal cysteine and phenylalanine, the CDR3 comprises 15 residues. The sequence is cut down to CDR3 DNA, 45 bases in frame from base 1. The specimen sequenced was naive CD8+ T cells sorted from blood. The meaning of the sample's cell subset or site label: CD45RA+CCR7+. The TCR originated in a woman in her 30s in good health. The chain was built from TRBV30 and TRBJ1-1, and possibly TRBD1, on 5 matching bases. The bases read TGTGCCTGGAGTGAGGGTTCAGGGATGAACACTGAAGCTTTCTTT. It translates to CAWSEGSGMNTEAFF. Where the CDR3 stops, the reference TRBV30 and TRBJ1-1 genes take over; the full variable domain is SQTIHQWPATLVQPVGSPLSLECTVEGTSNPNLYWYRQAAGRGLQLLFYSVGIGQISSEVPQNLSASRPQDRQFILSSKKLLLSDSGFYLCAWSEGSGMNTEAFFGQGTRLTVV.